This T cell receptor beta chain was retrieved from a study of cytomegalovirus exposure and HLA in healthy donors. 60 Vbeta and 13 Jbeta primers were used in PCR. Produced via immunoSEQ multiplex PCR; TCRdb's table is partial and in-frame only. The table lists 90,000 to 150,000 clones, 60% to 85% of them singletons. V lost 4 bases and J lost 0, with 20 bases in between. Germline lookup yields CDR1 SGHRS and CDR2 YFSETQ. The CDR3 has 19 amino acids. Healthy bone marrow donors made up the donors. This receptor was obtained from a woman aged 25-40 years in good health and CMV-seropositive. The specimen sequenced was PBMCs. This rearrangement joins TRBV5-1 to TRBJ2-6; D gene unclear. The CDR3 region has the DNA TGCGCCAGCAGCCCTCTATCCACGCTTCTGAGCTCTGGGGCCAACGTCCTGACTTTC. This encodes CASSPLSTLLSSGANVLTF.